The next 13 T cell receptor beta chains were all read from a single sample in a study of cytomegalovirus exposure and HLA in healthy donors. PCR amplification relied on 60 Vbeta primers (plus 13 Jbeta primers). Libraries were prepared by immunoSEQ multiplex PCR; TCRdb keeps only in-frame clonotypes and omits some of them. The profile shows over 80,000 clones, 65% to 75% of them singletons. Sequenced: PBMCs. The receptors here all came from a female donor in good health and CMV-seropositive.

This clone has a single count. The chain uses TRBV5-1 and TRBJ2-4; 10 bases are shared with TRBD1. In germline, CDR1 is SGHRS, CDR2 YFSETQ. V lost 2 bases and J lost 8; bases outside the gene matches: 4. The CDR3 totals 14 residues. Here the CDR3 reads CASSFRTGGDIQYF. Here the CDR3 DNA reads TGCGCCAGCAGCTTTAGGACAGGGGGGGACATTCAGTACTTC. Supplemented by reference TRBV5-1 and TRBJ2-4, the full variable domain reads KAGVTQTPRYLIKTRGQQVTLSCSPISGHRSVSWYQQTPGQGLQFLFEYFSETQRNKGNFPGRFSGRQFSNSRSEMNVSTLELGDSALYLCASSFRTGGDIQYFGAGTRLSVL.

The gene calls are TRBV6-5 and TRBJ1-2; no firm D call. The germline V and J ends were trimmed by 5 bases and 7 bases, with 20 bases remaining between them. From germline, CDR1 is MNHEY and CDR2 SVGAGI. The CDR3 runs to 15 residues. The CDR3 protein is CASSTRQIGMSGYTF. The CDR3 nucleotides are TGTGCCAGCAGTACCCGACAAATAGGAATGAGTGGCTACACCTTC.

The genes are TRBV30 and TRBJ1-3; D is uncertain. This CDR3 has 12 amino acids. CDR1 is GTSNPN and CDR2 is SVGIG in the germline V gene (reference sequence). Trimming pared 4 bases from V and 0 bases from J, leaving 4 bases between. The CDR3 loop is CAWTSSGNTIYF. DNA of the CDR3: TGTGCCTGGACATCCTCTGGAAACACCATATATTTT.

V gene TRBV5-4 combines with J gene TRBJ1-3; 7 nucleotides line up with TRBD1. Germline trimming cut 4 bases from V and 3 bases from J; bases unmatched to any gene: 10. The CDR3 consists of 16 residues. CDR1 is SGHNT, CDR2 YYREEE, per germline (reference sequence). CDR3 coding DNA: TGTGCCAGCAGCGCGATCCGACAGGGTGGTGGAAACACCATATATTTT. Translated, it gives CASSAIRQGGGNTIYF.

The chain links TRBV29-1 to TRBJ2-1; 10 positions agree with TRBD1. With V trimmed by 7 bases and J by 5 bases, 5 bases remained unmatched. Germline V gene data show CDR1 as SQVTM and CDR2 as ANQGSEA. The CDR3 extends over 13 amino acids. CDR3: CSADRGLDNEQFF. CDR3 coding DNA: TGCAGCGCCGACAGGGGGCTCGACAATGAGCAGTTCTTC.

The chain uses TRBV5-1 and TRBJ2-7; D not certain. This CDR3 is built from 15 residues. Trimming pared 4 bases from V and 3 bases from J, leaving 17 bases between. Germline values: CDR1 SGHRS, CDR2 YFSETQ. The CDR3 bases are TGCGCCAGCAGCCCCGTACCCCAACCCGGCTACGAGCAGTACTTC. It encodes CASSPVPQPGYEQYF. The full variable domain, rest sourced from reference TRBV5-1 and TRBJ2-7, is KAGVTQTPRYLIKTRGQQVTLSCSPISGHRSVSWYQQTPGQGLQFLFEYFSETQRNKGNFPGRFSGRQFSNSRSEMNVSTLELGDSALYLCASSPVPQPGYEQYFGPGTRLTVT.

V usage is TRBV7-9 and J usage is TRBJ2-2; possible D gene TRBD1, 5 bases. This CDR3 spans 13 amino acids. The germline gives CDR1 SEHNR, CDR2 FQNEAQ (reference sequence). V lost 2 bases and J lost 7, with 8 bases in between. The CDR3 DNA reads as TGTGCCAGCAGCTTATCAGGGAACGGGGAGCTGTTTTTT. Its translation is CASSLSGNGELFF.

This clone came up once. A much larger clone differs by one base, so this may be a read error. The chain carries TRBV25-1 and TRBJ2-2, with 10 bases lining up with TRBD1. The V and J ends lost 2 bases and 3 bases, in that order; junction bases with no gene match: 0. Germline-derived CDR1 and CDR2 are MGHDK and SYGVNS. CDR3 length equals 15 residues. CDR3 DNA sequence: TGTGCCAGCAGTGAAGGGACAGGGGACACCGGGGAGCTGTTTTTT. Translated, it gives CASSEGTGDTGELFF.

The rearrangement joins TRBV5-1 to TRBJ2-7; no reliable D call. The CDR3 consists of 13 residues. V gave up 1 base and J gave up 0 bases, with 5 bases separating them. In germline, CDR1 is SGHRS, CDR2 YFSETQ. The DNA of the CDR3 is TGCGCCAGCAGCTTGACTTCCTCCTACGAGCAGTACTTC. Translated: CASSLTSSYEQYF.

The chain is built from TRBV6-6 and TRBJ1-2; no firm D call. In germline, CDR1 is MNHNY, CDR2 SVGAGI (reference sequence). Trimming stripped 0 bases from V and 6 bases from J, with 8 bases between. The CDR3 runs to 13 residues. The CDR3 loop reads CASSYSPTNGYTF. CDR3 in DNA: TGTGCCAGCAGTTACTCCCCCACAAATGGCTACACCTTC.

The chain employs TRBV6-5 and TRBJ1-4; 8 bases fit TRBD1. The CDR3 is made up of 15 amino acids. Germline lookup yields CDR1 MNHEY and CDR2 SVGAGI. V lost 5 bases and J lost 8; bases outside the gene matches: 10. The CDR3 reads CASSHRGAMREKLFF. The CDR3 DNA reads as TGTGCCAGCAGTCACAGGGGGGCAATGAGGGAAAAACTGTTTTTT.

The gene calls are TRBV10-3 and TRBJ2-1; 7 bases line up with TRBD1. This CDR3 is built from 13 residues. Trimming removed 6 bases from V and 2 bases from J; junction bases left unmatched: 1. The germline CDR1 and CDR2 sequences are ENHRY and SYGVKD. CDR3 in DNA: TGTGCCATCAGAGGGACAGCCTACAATGAGCAGTTCTTC. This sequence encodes CAIRGTAYNEQFF.

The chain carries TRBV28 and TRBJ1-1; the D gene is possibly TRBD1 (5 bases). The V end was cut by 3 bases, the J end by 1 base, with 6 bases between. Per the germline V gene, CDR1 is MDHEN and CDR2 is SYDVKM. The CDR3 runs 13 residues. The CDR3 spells CASSLTENTEAFF. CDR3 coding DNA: TGTGCCAGCAGTTTGACAGAGAACACTGAAGCTTTCTTT.